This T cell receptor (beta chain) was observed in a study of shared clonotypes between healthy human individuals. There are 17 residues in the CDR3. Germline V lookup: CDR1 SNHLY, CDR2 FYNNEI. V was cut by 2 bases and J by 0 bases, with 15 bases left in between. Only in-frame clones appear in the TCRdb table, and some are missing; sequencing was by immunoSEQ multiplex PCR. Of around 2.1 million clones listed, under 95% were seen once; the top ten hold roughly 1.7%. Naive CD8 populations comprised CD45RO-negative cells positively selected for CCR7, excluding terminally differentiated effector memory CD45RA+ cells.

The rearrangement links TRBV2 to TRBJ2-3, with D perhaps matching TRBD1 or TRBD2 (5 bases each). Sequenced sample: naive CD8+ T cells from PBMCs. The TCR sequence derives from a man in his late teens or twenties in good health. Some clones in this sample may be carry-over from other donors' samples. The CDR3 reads CASSERNRGPSTDTQYF. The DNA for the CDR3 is TGTGCCAGCAGTGAACGTAATAGGGGACCTAGCACAGATACGCAGTATTTT.